The 4 T cell receptor beta chains in this list originate from one sample, sequenced in a study of tumor-infiltrating lymphocytes in primary liver carcinoma. DNA and RNA were both co-extracted from about 19-30 mg of bulk tissue that had not been sorted. Making TCR beta cDNA involved approximately 510 ng total RNA and a constant-region primer. ARM-PCR was slightly modified, and three nested multiplex PCR rounds with it gave rise to the TCR beta libraries. For around 10 cycles apiece, the opening two PCR rounds ran with TRBV1-TRBV30 forward primers and a C-beta reverse primer. MiXCR, run by TCRdb on the multiplex PCR reads, gives a single entry per CDR3 protein. This table holds tens of thousands of distinct CDR3 sequences, 60% to 80% found once. Source material: tumor-adjacent normal liver tissue. The receptors shown here come from a woman in her twenties or thirties with primary liver carcinoma and hepatitis B virus infection.

Note on this clonotype: A read error may account for a junction end that differs from germline. This rearrangement joins TRBV7-9 to TRBJ2-7, with D hard to call. Germline CDR1 and CDR2: SEHNR and FQNEAQ (reference sequence). This CDR3 contains 16 residues. The CDR3 reads CAGSLVGYRLSYEQYF. CDR3 in DNA: TGTGCCGGCAGCTTAGTTGGTTATCGGTTATCCTACGAGCAGTACTTC.

The rearrangement uses TRBV13 and TRBJ1-1; possible D gene TRBD1, 5 bases. V lost 4 bases to trimming and J lost 3 bases, with 18 bases between them. Germline V lookup: CDR1 PRHDT, CDR2 FYEKMQ (reference sequence). This CDR3 is built from 16 residues. The CDR3 sequence is CASSSQGEWWDTEAFF. In DNA, the CDR3 is TGTGCCAGCAGCTCTCAAGGGGAATGGTGGGACACTGAAGCTTTCTTT.

Turning to this clonotype: The DNA is left out, because the CDR3 cannot be placed on it with certainty; the CDR3 is given as TCRdb lists it. This CDR3 is CSVGVGSGANVLTF. This chain connects TRBV29-1 to TRBJ2-6. Per germline, CDR1 SQVTM and CDR2 ANQGSEA. The CDR3 is 14 amino acids long, termini counted.

Worth noting for this clonotype: One junction end disagrees with the germline gene, perhaps due to a read error. The CDR3 is CASNAEGNYEQYF. DNA for the CDR3: TGCGCCAGCAACGCGGAGGGCAACTACGAGCAATACTTC. V is TRBV5-1 and J is TRBJ2-7, with D tentatively TRBD2 (6 bases). This CDR3 spans 13 amino acids. Germline V gene sequence: CDR1 SGHRS, CDR2 YFSETQ. Complete variable domain (other parts from reference TRBV5-1 and TRBJ2-7): KAGVTQTPRYLIKTRGQQVTLSCSPISGHRSVSWYQQTPGQGLQFLFEYFSETQRNKGNFPGRFSGRQFSNSRSEMNVSTLELGDSALYLCASNAEGNYEQYFGPGTRLTVT.